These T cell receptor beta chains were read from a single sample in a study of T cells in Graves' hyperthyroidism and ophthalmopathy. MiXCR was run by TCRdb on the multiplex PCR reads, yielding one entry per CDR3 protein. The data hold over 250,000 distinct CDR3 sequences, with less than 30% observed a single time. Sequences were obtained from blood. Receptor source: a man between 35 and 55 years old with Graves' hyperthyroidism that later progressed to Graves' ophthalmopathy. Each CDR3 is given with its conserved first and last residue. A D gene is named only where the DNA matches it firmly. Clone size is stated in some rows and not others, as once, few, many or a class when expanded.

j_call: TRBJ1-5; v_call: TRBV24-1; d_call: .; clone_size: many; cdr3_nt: TGTGCCACCAGTGATTTCTACCGGGTTAGGGATCAGCCCCAGCATTTT; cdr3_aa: CATSDFYRVRDQPQHF
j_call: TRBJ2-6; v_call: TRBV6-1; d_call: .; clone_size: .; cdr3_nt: TGTGCCAGCAGCGGAGGGCCTGGGGCCAACGTCCTGACTTTC; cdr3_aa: CASSGGPGANVLTF
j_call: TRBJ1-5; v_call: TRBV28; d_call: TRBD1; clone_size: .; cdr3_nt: TGTGCCAGCAGTCAAGCGGTCCGGGACAGGGTACGGCCCCAGCATTTT; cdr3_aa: CASSQAVRDRVRPQHF
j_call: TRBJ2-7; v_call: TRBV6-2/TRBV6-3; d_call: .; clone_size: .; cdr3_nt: TGTGCCAGCAATACCGCTGATAGCTCCTACGAGCAGTACTTC; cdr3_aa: CASNTADSSYEQYF
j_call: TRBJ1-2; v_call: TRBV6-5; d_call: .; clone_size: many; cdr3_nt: TGTGCCAGCAAGGCGGACTATGGCTACACCTTC; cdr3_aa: CASKADYGYTF
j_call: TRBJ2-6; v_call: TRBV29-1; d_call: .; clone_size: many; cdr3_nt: TGCAGCGTGAGCAGGAATGATTGGTCTGGGGCCAACGTCCTGACTTTC; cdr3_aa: CSVSRNDWSGANVLTF
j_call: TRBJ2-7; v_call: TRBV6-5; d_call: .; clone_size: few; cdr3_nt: TGTGCCAGCAGTTCAGACCTCGGCTACGAGCAGTACTTC; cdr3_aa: CASSSDLGYEQYF
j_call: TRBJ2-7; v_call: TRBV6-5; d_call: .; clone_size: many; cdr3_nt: TGTGCCAGCAGAACAGGGTGGACCTACGAGCAGTACTTC; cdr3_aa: CASRTGWTYEQYF
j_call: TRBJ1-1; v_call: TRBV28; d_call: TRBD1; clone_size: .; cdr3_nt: TGTGCCAGCAGTTTAGGACAGGGGGAGGGGGTGAACACTGAAGCTTTCTTT; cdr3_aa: CASSLGQGEGVNTEAFF
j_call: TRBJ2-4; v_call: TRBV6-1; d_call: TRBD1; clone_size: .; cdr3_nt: TGTGCCAGCAGGCGGACAGGGGACTCAACCAAAAACATTCAGTACTTC; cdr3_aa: CASRRTGDSTKNIQYF
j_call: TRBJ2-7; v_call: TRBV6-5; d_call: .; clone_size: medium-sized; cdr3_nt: TGTGCCAGCAGTCTATCACGAGATTCAGAGCAGTACTTC; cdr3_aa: CASSLSRDSEQYF
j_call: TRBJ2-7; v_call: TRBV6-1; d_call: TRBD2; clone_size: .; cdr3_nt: TGTGCCAGCAGCGCACCGGGGGGCTCCTACGAGCAGTACTTC; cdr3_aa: CASSAPGGSYEQYF
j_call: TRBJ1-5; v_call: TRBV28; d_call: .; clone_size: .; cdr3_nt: TGTGCCAGCAGTTTTGCCGGACACAACAATCAGCCCCAGCATTTT; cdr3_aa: CASSFAGHNNQPQHF
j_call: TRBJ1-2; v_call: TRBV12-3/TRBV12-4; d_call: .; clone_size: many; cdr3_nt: TGTGCCAGCAGCGGGGGGCTCCCCTATGGCTACACCTTC; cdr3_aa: CASSGGLPYGYTF
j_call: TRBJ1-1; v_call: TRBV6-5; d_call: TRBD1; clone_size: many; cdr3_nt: TGTGCCAGCAGTTACGGGCTACAGGGGGCGCGGACTGAAGCTTTCTTT; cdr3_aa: CASSYGLQGARTEAFF
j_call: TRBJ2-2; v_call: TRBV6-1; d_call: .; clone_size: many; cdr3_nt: TGTGCCAGCAGTGAACGGTCTTACGGGTGGGACGCCGGGGAGCTGTTTTTT; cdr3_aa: CASSERSYGWDAGELFF
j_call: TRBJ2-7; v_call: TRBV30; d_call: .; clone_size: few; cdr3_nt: TGTGCCTACGGGACGGGAGCCTACGAGCAGTACTTC; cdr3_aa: CAYGTGAYEQYF
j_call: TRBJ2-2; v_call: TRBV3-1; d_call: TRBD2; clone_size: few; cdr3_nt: TGTGCCAGCAGCCAACCTCGACTAGCGGGGAACACCGGGGAGCTGTTTTTT; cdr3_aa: CASSQPRLAGNTGELFF
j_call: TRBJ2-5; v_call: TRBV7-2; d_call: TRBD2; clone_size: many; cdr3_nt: TGTGCCAGCAGCGGGCGACTAGCGGTGGGAGAGACCCAGTACTTC; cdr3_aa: CASSGRLAVGETQYF
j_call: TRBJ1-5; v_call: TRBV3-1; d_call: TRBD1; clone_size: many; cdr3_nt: TGTGCCAGCAGCCAGACAGGGTTGGGGGACAATCAGCCCCAGCATTTT; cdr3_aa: CASSQTGLGDNQPQHF
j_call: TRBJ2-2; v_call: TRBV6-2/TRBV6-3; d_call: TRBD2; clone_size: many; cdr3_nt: TGTGCCAGCAGTCCCGGACTAGCGGGAGTTTCAACCGGGGAGCTGTTTTTT; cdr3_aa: CASSPGLAGVSTGELFF
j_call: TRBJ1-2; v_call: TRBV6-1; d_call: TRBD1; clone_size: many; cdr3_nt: TGTGCCAGCAGTAAACGAGGGGGCGTCCACTATGGCTACACCTTC; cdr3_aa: CASSKRGGVHYGYTF
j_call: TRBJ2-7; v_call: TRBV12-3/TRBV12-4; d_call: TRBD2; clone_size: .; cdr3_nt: TGTGCCAGCAGCTTAGGTTCTGGCGGGGGAACCTACGAGCAGTACTTC; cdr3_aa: CASSLGSGGGTYEQYF
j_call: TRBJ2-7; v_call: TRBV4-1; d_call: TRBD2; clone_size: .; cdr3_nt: TGCGCCAGCAGAGATATCGGACTAGCGTCCTACGAGCAGTACTTC; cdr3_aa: CASRDIGLASYEQYF
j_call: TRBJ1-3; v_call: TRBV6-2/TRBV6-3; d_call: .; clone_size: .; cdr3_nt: TGTGCCAGCAGTTACTCGAACGGCTCAGGAAGAAACACCATATATTTT; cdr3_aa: CASSYSNGSGRNTIYF
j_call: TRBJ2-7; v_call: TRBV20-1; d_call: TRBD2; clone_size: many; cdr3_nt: TGCAGTGCTCTTTTAGCGGGAGGGAGTGAGCAGTACTTC; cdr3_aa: CSALLAGGSEQYF
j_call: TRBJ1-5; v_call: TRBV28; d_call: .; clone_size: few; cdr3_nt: TGTGCCAGCAGTCCTCTAATAGGGGGTGATCAGCCCCAGCATTTT; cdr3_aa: CASSPLIGGDQPQHF
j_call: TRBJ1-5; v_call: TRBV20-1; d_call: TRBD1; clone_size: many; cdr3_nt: TGCAGTGCTAGAGAAAGGGGGCGTCAGCCCCAGCATTTT; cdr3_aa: CSARERGRQPQHF
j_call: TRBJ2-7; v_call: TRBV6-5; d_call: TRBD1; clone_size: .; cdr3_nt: TGTGCCAGCAGTTACTCTAGGACAGGGACCGAGCAGTACTTC; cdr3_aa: CASSYSRTGTEQYF
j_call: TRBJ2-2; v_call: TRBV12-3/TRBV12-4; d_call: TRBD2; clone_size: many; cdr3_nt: TGTGCCAGCAGTTTCTCTAGCGGGAGGATCGGCACCGGGGAGCTGTTTTTT; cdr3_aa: CASSFSSGRIGTGELFF
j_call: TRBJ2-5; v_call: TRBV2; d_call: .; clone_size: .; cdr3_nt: TGTGCCAGCAGAGGGCCACGGTACCAAGAGACCCAGTACTTC; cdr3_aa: CASRGPRYQETQYF
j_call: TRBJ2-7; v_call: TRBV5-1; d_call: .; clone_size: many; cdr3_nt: TGCGCCAGCAGCTTGGAAGGGTACTACGAGCAGTACTTC; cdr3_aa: CASSLEGYYEQYF
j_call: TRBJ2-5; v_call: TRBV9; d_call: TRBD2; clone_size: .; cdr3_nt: TGTGCCAGCAGCACTAGCGGGGACATCAAGTTGGGGACCCAGTACTTC; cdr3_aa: CASSTSGDIKLGTQYF
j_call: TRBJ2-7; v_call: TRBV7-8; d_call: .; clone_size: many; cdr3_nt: TGTGCCAGCAGCCCCGGGCGGCTTTCCTACGAGCAGTACTTC; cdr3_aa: CASSPGRLSYEQYF
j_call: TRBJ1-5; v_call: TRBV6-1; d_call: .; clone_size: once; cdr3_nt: TGTGCCAGCAGGTCCCGGACAGAGAATCAGCCCCAGCATTTT; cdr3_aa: CASRSRTENQPQHF
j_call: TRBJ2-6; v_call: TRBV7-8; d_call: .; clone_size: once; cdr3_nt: TGTGCCAGCAGCGGGATTGGGGCGGGGGCCAACGTCCTGACTTTC; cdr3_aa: CASSGIGAGANVLTF
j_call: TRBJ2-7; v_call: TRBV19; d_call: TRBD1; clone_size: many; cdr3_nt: TGTGCCAGTAGTCAAACAGGGGGCTCCTACGAGCAGTACTTC; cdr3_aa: CASSQTGGSYEQYF